These T cell receptor beta chains were read from a single sample in a study of T cell responses to AZD1222 COVID-19 vaccine. Profiling relied on immunoSEQ multiplex PCR, and the TCRdb table lists in-frame clones only, not all of them. The sample records approximately 180,000 clones, about nine tenths being singletons. The sample here was peripheral blood, taken on day 0 of AZD1222 vaccination. Source of these receptors: an adult in good health. CDR3s include the opening cysteine and the closing phenylalanine or tryptophan. The order of the fields is CDR3 length, V gene, J gene, clone size, D gene, CDR3 protein, CDR3 DNA. A D gene is named only where the DNA matches it firmly. Rows may omit the clone size; those that give it use once, few, many or a size class.

14	TRBV7-8	TRBJ1-1	once	TRBD1	CASSENPGGTEAFF	TGTGCCAGCAGCGAGAACCCAGGGGGAACTGAAGCTTTCTTT
17	TRBV18	TRBJ1-5	-	TRBD1	CASSRASGTADNQPQHF	TGTGCCAGCTCACGAGCCTCCGGGACAGCAGATAATCAGCCCCAGCATTTT
16	TRBV6-5	TRBJ2-2	-	-	CASSYSWDEYTGELFF	TGTGCCAGCAGTTACTCCTGGGATGAGTACACCGGGGAGCTGTTTTTT
18	TRBV4-2	TRBJ1-5	once	-	CASSQDWVKTYSNQPQHF	TGTGCCAGCAGCCAAGATTGGGTAAAGACTTATAGCAATCAGCCCCAGCATTTT
13	TRBV25-1	TRBJ1-1	once	-	CASSEFRDTEAFF	TGTGCCAGCAGTGAATTTAGAGATACTGAAGCTTTCTTT
15	TRBV7-2	TRBJ1-5	-	-	CASSLPQAFNQPQHF	TGTGCCAGCAGCTTACCTCAGGCATTCAATCAGCCCCAGCATTTT
14	TRBV19	TRBJ1-4	-	-	CASSMGVANEKLFF	TGTGCCAGTAGTATGGGGGTAGCTAATGAAAAACTGTTTTTT
14	TRBV28	TRBJ1-1	-	TRBD1	CASSLTGGGTEAFF	TGTGCCAGCAGTTTAACAGGGGGCGGGACTGAAGCTTTCTTT
15	TRBV5-1	TRBJ2-1	-	-	CASSLGGTYQGEQFF	TGCGCCAGCAGCTTGGGTGGTACCTACCAAGGTGAGCAGTTCTTC
13	TRBV12-3/TRBV12-4	TRBJ2-5	-	TRBD1	CASTLDRGQTQYF	TGTGCCAGCACCCTAGACAGGGGACAGACCCAGTACTTC
15	TRBV9	TRBJ1-2	-	-	CASSTSGNSGYGYTF	TGTGCCAGCAGCACAAGCGGGAACAGCGGCTATGGCTACACCTTC
16	TRBV4-1	TRBJ1-2	-	TRBD1	CASSRTAGQGMDGYTF	TGCGCCAGCAGCCGGACCGCGGGACAGGGAATGGATGGCTACACCTTC
13	TRBV6-6	TRBJ1-1	-	-	CASSPGGNTEAFF	TGTGCCAGCAGCCCGGGGGGAAACACTGAAGCTTTCTTT
14	TRBV19	TRBJ1-2	-	-	CASSIIGRGGGYTF	TGTGCCAGTAGTATAATTGGCAGGGGAGGTGGCTACACCTTC
14	TRBV6-1	TRBJ1-1	-	-	CASSESGWRTEAFF	TGTGCCAGCAGTGAATCAGGGTGGCGCACTGAAGCTTTCTTT
14	TRBV7-9	TRBJ2-7	-	-	CASSLGQGLYEQYF	TGTGCCAGCAGCTTAGGACAAGGCCTCTACGAGCAGTACTTC
15	TRBV30	TRBJ1-6	-	-	CASTRGPVEDSPLHF	TGTGCCTCAACTAGGGGCCCGGTGGAGGATTCACCCCTCCACTTT
13	TRBV6-5	TRBJ1-5	-	-	CASRASRNQPQHF	TGTGCCAGCAGGGCGTCACGCAATCAGCCCCAGCATTTT
11	TRBV20-1	TRBJ2-7	-	-	CSASLIHEQYF	TGCAGTGCTAGTTTGATCCACGAGCAGTACTTC
13	TRBV29-1	TRBJ1-3	-	TRBD1	CSVGGGGWDTIYF	TGCAGCGTTGGAGGGGGCGGATGGGACACCATATATTTT
13	TRBV4-3	TRBJ1-1	-	-	CASSRAVNTEAFF	TGCGCCAGCAGCCGCGCAGTGAACACTGAAGCTTTCTTT
13	TRBV14	TRBJ1-1	-	TRBD1	CASSQGTGRQAFF	TGTGCCAGCAGCCAAGGGACAGGGAGGCAAGCTTTCTTT
14	TRBV3-1/TRBV3-2	TRBJ1-1	-	TRBD1	CASSQPTGPTEAFF	TGTGCCAGCAGCCAACCGACAGGGCCCACTGAAGCTTTCTTT
12	TRBV3-1/TRBV3-2	TRBJ2-1	-	-	CAGTLSYNEQFF	TGTGCCGGAACTCTCTCCTACAATGAGCAGTTCTTC
15	TRBV25-1	TRBJ1-1	-	-	CASSDPRGMTTEAFF	TGTGCCAGCAGTGACCCTCGCGGCATGACCACTGAAGCTTTCTTT
19	TRBV6-1	TRBJ2-7	-	TRBD1	CASSEVGTGRTTPSYEQYF	TGTGCCAGCAGTGAAGTAGGGACAGGTCGAACAACCCCATCCTACGAGCAGTACTTC
12	TRBV2	TRBJ1-1	-	-	CASRLWQQEAFF	TGTGCCAGCCGGTTATGGCAGCAAGAAGCTTTCTTT
13	TRBV12-3/TRBV12-4	TRBJ1-3	-	-	CASREWSGNTIYF	TGTGCCAGTCGTGAGTGGTCTGGAAACACCATATATTTT
14	TRBV5-6	TRBJ1-1	-	-	CASSTARRATEAFF	TGTGCCAGCAGCACCGCGCGCAGGGCCACTGAAGCTTTCTTT
17	TRBV5-1	TRBJ1-1	once	-	CASSPAPRGSGNTEAFF	TGCGCCAGCAGCCCTGCCCCCAGGGGTAGTGGGAACACTGAAGCTTTCTTT
14	TRBV30	TRBJ2-3	-	TRBD1	CASIRTGSTDTQYF	TGTGCCTCCATAAGGACAGGGAGCACAGATACGCAGTATTTT
15	TRBV6-1	TRBJ1-2	-	TRBD1	CASREGGQGMRGYTF	TGTGCCAGCAGAGAAGGAGGACAGGGTATGCGGGGCTACACCTTC
18	TRBV18	TRBJ2-2	-	TRBD1	CASSPRPRTGGNTGELFF	TGTGCCAGCTCACCCAGACCACGGACAGGGGGGAACACCGGGGAGCTGTTTTTT
13	TRBV2	TRBJ2-2	-	-	CASSDVSPGELFF	TGTGCCAGCAGTGACGTCAGCCCCGGGGAGCTGTTTTTT
11	TRBV20-1	TRBJ1-2	-	-	CSASYSPVSTF	TGCAGTGCTTCATATTCGCCGGTGAGCACCTTC
17	TRBV4-2	TRBJ1-2	-	-	CASSQEDSLTGNYGYTF	TGTGCCAGCAGCCAAGAAGACTCCCTGACCGGTAACTATGGCTACACCTTC
16	TRBV5-5	TRBJ1-3	-	-	CASSLDGYSSGNTIYF	TGTGCCAGCAGCTTGGATGGGTACAGCTCTGGAAACACCATATATTTT
15	TRBV7-3	TRBJ2-2	-	-	CASSLNSGNTGELFF	TGTGCCAGCAGCTTAAACTCAGGGAACACCGGGGAGCTGTTTTTT
16	TRBV27	TRBJ1-3	few	TRBD1	CASSERQGFTGNTIYF	TGTGCCAGCAGTGAGAGACAGGGTTTCACTGGAAACACCATATATTTT
13	TRBV5-1	TRBJ1-6	-	TRBD1	CASSLGQGDPLHF	TGCGCCAGCAGCTTAGGACAGGGGGATCCCCTCCACTTT
14	TRBV9	TRBJ2-1	-	-	CASSPSGGQNEQFF	TGTGCCAGCAGCCCCTCGGGGGGCCAGAATGAGCAGTTCTTC
14	TRBV19	TRBJ1-5	once	TRBD1	CASRPGQGYQPQHF	TGTGCCAGTAGGCCGGGACAGGGGTACCAGCCCCAGCATTTT
14	TRBV27	TRBJ1-1	-	-	CASSLRTVHTEAFF	TGTGCCAGCAGTTTACGGACAGTCCACACTGAAGCTTTCTTT
14	TRBV7-3	TRBJ2-2	-	-	CASSPNTGPGELFF	TGTGCCAGCAGCCCAAATACAGGGCCCGGGGAGCTGTTTTTT
16	TRBV9	TRBJ2-1	-	TRBD2	CASSALGGGVSDEQFF	TGTGCCAGCAGCGCCCTTGGTGGGGGGGTTAGCGATGAGCAGTTCTTC
15	TRBV2	TRBJ2-1	-	TRBD2	CASSERTSGGNEQFF	TGTGCCAGCAGTGAACGGACTAGCGGGGGCAATGAGCAGTTCTTC
15	TRBV6-5	TRBJ1-1	-	-	CASSYSPGEGTEAFF	TGTGCCAGCAGTTACTCCCCAGGGGAGGGCACTGAAGCTTTCTTT
13	TRBV3-1/TRBV3-2	TRBJ2-2	-	-	CASSQGLTGELFF	TGTGCCAGCAGCCAAGGGCTCACCGGGGAGCTGTTTTTT
15	TRBV7-2	TRBJ1-6	-	TRBD1	CASSNRDRFNSPLHF	TGTGCCAGCAGCAATAGGGACAGATTTAATTCACCCCTCCACTTT
13	TRBV19	TRBJ1-6	-	-	CASSSSGGSPLHF	TGTGCCAGTAGTTCTTCGGGGGGTTCACCCCTCCACTTT
13	TRBV5-6	TRBJ2-7	-	-	CASSRQLAYEQYF	TGTGCCAGCAGCCGACAATTAGCCTACGAGCAGTACTTC
15	TRBV5-1	TRBJ2-5	-	-	CASSLDVRRAKTQYF	TGCGCCAGCAGCCTCGACGTGCGGCGGGCGAAGACCCAGTACTTC
14	TRBV5-6	TRBJ1-6	-	TRBD1	CASSVDREASPLHF	TGTGCCAGCAGCGTGGACAGGGAGGCTTCACCCCTCCACTTT
13	TRBV3-1/TRBV3-2	TRBJ2-1	-	-	CASSQDERNEQFF	TGTGCCAGCAGCCAAGATGAGAGGAATGAGCAGTTCTTC
13	TRBV7-3	TRBJ2-2	once	-	CASSFRRTGELFF	TGTGCCAGCAGCTTCCGCCGCACCGGGGAGCTGTTTTTT